Listed below are T cell receptor beta chains from one sample, sequenced in a study of blood T cell repertoires in COVID-19. Sequencing was performed with immunoSEQ multiplex PCR; in TCRdb, only in-frame clones are kept and a portion is missing. Seen here are approximately 150,000 clones, approximately 84% observed once, and the top ten hold approximately 2.5%. Sequencing used peripheral blood. Receptor source: a human donor with acute or convalescent COVID-19. The donor label of this sample is uncertain. Each CDR3 is given without its conserved first and last residue. Each record gives: J gene, V gene, CDR3 protein.

TRBJ2-1 TRBV7-2 ASSLGDRGYNEQF
TRBJ1-6 TRBV21-1 ASSKEKGDKDSPLH
TRBJ2-3 TRBV9 ASSASHGWRTDTQY
TRBJ1-1 TRBV20-1 SARDRQEAF
TRBJ2-3 TRBV7-2 ASSLVAGSDTQY
TRBJ2-7 TRBV6-5 ASILAGGDEQY
TRBJ1-5 TRBV9 ASSVAAGNQPQH
TRBJ2-1 TRBV19 ASSPRTGSLGGNEQF
TRBJ1-6 TRBV6-1 ASSEVGEGTPLH
TRBJ1-1 TRBV5-1 ASSQKGQNTEAF
TRBJ1-4 TRBV4-2 ASSPGQGGEKLF
TRBJ1-3 TRBV6-2/TRBV6-3 ASSSLLSGNTIY
TRBJ2-1 TRBV9 ASSVETSGTRAF
TRBJ2-3 TRBV3-1/TRBV3-2 ASSQGSGLGADTQY
TRBJ2-2 TRBV9 ASSVDPQGITGELF
TRBJ1-2 TRBV18 ASSPTGPGQGGVDYT
TRBJ1-5 TRBV3-1/TRBV3-2 ASSQFGKMGNQPQH
TRBJ2-1 TRBV7-6 ASSLGQASGNNEQF
TRBJ2-1 TRBV24-1 ATSDRDRGEANEQF
TRBJ2-5 TRBV7-9 ATNRYEQETQY
TRBJ2-2 TRBV7-3 ASSLDQGRTGELF
TRBJ1-1 TRBV29-1 SVWGGTEAF
TRBJ2-1 TRBV15 ATSSLYYIQRGAPHEQF
TRBJ2-3 TRBV19 ASSNWDRVDTQY
TRBJ2-2 TRBV7-9 ASSLVGGNTGELF
TRBJ1-2 TRBV29-1 SVDGTGLSPGHGYT
TRBJ1-1 TRBV11-3 ASSPSAGANTEAF
TRBJ1-2 TRBV5-1 ASSLHSANYGYT
TRBJ2-1 TRBV5-1 ASSLVPSREGLDEQF
TRBJ1-2 TRBV11-2 ASSSGQGLAGYT
TRBJ2-3 TRBV5-6 ASSSPTSKDTQY
TRBJ2-7 TRBV11-3 ASSQRGYEQY
TRBJ1-5 TRBV15 ATRGQWRDQPQH
TRBJ2-5 TRBV19 ASSRGTGEETQY
TRBJ2-2 TRBV15 ATSRTTEITGELF
TRBJ2-3 TRBV5-4 ASSLAADTQY
TRBJ1-6 TRBV7-2 ASSYTGGGNSPLH
TRBJ1-2 TRBV18 ASSPPVQGYGYT
TRBJ2-3 TRBV6-2/TRBV6-3 ASSPLDRGGRDTQY
TRBJ1-1 TRBV6-1 ASSEAADRGTEAF
TRBJ1-1 TRBV7-8 ASSERQGVDEAF
TRBJ2-5 TRBV6-5 ASRAAGARETQY
TRBJ2-7 TRBV7-6 ASSPYLEGDAYEQY
TRBJ2-5 TRBV7-6 ASSLAGQGAPETQY
TRBJ2-4 TRBV4-3 ASSQESQGGIQY
TRBJ2-1 TRBV7-3 ASSSKRGPYNEQF
TRBJ1-4 TRBV4-2 ASSQPTATNEKLF
TRBJ1-1 TRBV3-1/TRBV3-2 ASSQGRAAEAF
TRBJ2-5 TRBV7-8 ASSLNYGKETQY
TRBJ1-5 TRBV12-3/TRBV12-4 ASSPQNQPQH
TRBJ2-5 TRBV6-2/TRBV6-3 ASSRLQGRQETQY
TRBJ1-2 TRBV6-1 ASSDLVRGYGYT
TRBJ2-3 TRBV9 ASSVSGLAGSRDTQY
TRBJ2-5 TRBV29-1 SVPPPGGIGETQY
TRBJ2-3 TRBV7-3 ASSLTRDSTDTQY